One sample yielded the 9 T cell receptor beta chains listed below, sequenced in a study of cytomegalovirus exposure and HLA in healthy donors. PCR employed 60 Vbeta and 13 Jbeta primers. The table came from immunoSEQ multiplex PCR; TCRdb's copy has only in-frame clones and leaves some out. The sample lists more than 130,000 clones; 80% were seen once. The specimen sequenced was PBMCs. The receptors come from a male donor in good health and CMV-seronegative.

J is TRBJ1-2 and V is TRBV27; TRBD1 agrees at 9 bases. Unmatched junction bases numbered 6, after V lost 2 bases and J lost 8 bases. The CDR3 contains 14 residues. Germline V lookup: CDR1 MNHEY, CDR2 SMNVEV (reference sequence). CDR3 DNA: TGTGCCAGCAGTTTACTGGGACAGGGAGGAGGCTACACCTTC. Protein product: CASSLLGQGGGYTF.

This clone showed up just a few times. This rearrangement joins TRBV6-5 to TRBJ2-5, with a possible D match to TRBD1 (5 bases). The germline V and J ends were trimmed by 4 bases and 6 bases, with 18 bases remaining between them. The germline gives CDR1 MNHEY, CDR2 SVGAGI. This CDR3 contains 15 residues. The CDR3, as DNA: TGTGCCAGCAGTTTTGATAAAAGGGGCGCAAAGACCCAGTACTTC. Translation: CASSFDKRGAKTQYF.

This chain joins TRBV7-2 and TRBJ2-7, with 11 bases aligning to TRBD2. Losses at the gene ends were 1 base for V and 4 bases for J; bases not matched to a gene: 3. The CDR3 runs to 15 residues. From germline, CDR1 is SGHTA and CDR2 FQGNSA. This CDR3 is CASSLDGTSGYEQYF. In DNA, the CDR3 is TGTGCCAGCAGCTTAGATGGGACTAGCGGATACGAGCAGTACTTC. Looking up the rest from reference TRBV7-2 and TRBJ2-7 gives the full variable domain: GAGVSQSPSNKVTEKGKDVELRCDPISGHTALYWYRQSLGQGLEFLIYFQGNSAPDKSGLPSDRFSAERTGGSVSTLTIQRTQQEDSAVYLCASSLDGTSGYEQYFGPGTRLTVT.

The genes are TRBV19 and TRBJ2-1, with 10 bases aligning to TRBD2. This CDR3 region has 15 residues. Germline loops: CDR1 LNHDA, CDR2 SQIVND (reference sequence). Trimming cost V 5 bases and J 3 bases; bases outside gene matches: 4. The CDR3 here is CASSESSGGYNEQFF. The CDR3 nucleotides read TGTGCCAGTAGTGAGTCTAGCGGGGGCTACAATGAGCAGTTCTTC. The full variable domain, with the rest looked up from reference TRBV19 and TRBJ2-1, is DGGITQSPKYLFRKEGQNVTLSCEQNLNHDAMYWYRQDPGQGLRLIYYSQIVNDFQKGDIAEGYSVSREKKESFPLTVTSAQKNPTAFYLCASSESSGGYNEQFFGPGTRLTVL.

This clone appeared a few times. CDR3 loop: CASSFQGATNEKLFF. For the CDR3, the DNA is TGTGCCAGCAGCTTTCAGGGGGCAACTAATGAAAAACTGTTTTTT. This chain uses TRBV5-6 with TRBJ1-4; 7 bases are shared with TRBD1. CDR1 and CDR2 (germline): SGHDT, YYEEEE. This CDR3 comprises 15 residues. V shed 2 bases and J 0 bases; nucleotides not matched to a gene: 1.

The chain has TRBV6-1 and TRBJ2-5; 10 bases agree with TRBD1. Germline lookup yields CDR1 MNHNS and CDR2 SASEGT. The CDR3 runs 13 residues. With 9 bases clipped from V and 5 bases from J, the junction kept 6 bases outside the gene matches. CDR3 nucleotide sequence: TGTGCCAGTAGACGGGGACAGGGGGAGACCCAGTACTTC. This translates into CASRRGQGETQYF.

V gene TRBV6-6 combines with J gene TRBJ1-5; TRBD1 aligns across 10 bases. V trimming: 5 bases; J trimming: 7 bases; junction bases outside the gene matches: 8. Germline CDR1 is MNHNY and CDR2 is SVGAGI (reference sequence). This CDR3 has 15 amino acids. This CDR3 reads CASSPRDRGEQPQHF. In DNA, the CDR3 is TGTGCCAGCAGTCCCCGGGACAGGGGAGAACAGCCCCAGCATTTT.

Details on this clone: Within the sample, other DNA sequences also encode this same CDR3. The V call is TRBV6-6, the J call TRBJ1-6; 8 bases line up with TRBD1. Germline values: CDR1 MNHNY, CDR2 SVGAGI (reference sequence). This CDR3 is built from 16 residues. Losses at the gene ends were 7 bases for V and 9 bases for J; bases not matched to a gene: 14. The CDR3 DNA is TGTGCCAGCACTCCCGTGGACAGGGCGTTGTTTTCACCCCTCCACTTT. Translated: CASTPVDRALFSPLHF.

The chain couples TRBV19 to TRBJ2-1; a possible D gene is TRBD2 (5 bases). This CDR3 is built from 16 residues. V was shortened by 2 bases and J by 7 bases, with 18 bases between the two germline ends. From germline, CDR1 is LNHDA and CDR2 SQIVND (reference sequence). The CDR3: CASSISRGWRSNEQFF. For the CDR3, the DNA is TGTGCCAGTAGTATATCCCGGGGATGGAGGAGTAATGAGCAGTTCTTC.